Listed below are T cell receptor beta chains from one sample, sequenced in a study of PD-L1 blockade in urothelial cancer. Repertoires were generated with immunoSEQ multiplex PCR, while TCRdb's copy carries only in-frame clones and drops some. Of about 30,000 clones in the sample, 80% to 90% were seen once. The specimen was PBMCs, collected around atezolizumab (anti-PD-L1) treatment. The receptors come from a man aged 80 or over with urothelial cancer. The CDR3 runs from the conserved cysteine through the conserved F or W. A D gene is named only where the DNA matches it firmly.

D,J,V,CDR3
-,TRBJ1-2,TRBV30,CAWSRAGQSGYTF
TRBD1,TRBJ2-1,TRBV2,CASSFGQGASNEQFF
-,TRBJ2-7,TRBV30,CAWSLPGWVGGYF
TRBD1,TRBJ1-2,TRBV2,CASCPTGDDGYTF
-,TRBJ2-1,TRBV5-6,CASSLGANEQFF
TRBD2,TRBJ2-5,TRBV11-2,CASSFRLAGGTQYF
-,TRBJ1-5,TRBV4-1,CASSQEGREPQHF
-,TRBJ2-1,TRBV7-5,CVRSPGTSGCNEQFF
TRBD1,TRBJ2-6,TRBV19,CATSTGTGFSGANVLTF
-,TRBJ2-3,TRBV25-1,CASSFPLVGVGDTQYF
-,TRBJ1-3,TRBV6-5,CASSTQNTIYF
-,TRBJ1-4,TRBV7-9,CASSLDTDEKLFF
TRBD2,TRBJ2-3,TRBV28,CASSLWDLAGGPGDTQYF
-,TRBJ1-4,TRBV4-1,CASSQAQASDEKLFF
TRBD2,TRBJ2-1,TRBV10-3,CAISREAGGPYNEQFF
TRBD2,TRBJ2-2,TRBV5-6,CASSLVGTSGSTGELFF
TRBD1,TRBJ1-5,TRBV27,CASSLGTGNSNQPQHF
-,TRBJ2-1,TRBV5-4,CASSRPGTARGAEQFF
-,TRBJ1-4,TRBV5-4,CASSLDGNEKLFF
TRBD1,TRBJ2-7,TRBV29-1,CSVRGTGGYEQYF
-,TRBJ1-2,TRBV28,CASSFVVGFGYTF
-,TRBJ2-5,TRBV10-3,CAISLHLKETQYF
-,TRBJ2-7,TRBV5-1,CASSLGGSLPNEQYF
-,TRBJ1-1,TRBV5-6,CASSLASAAEAFF
-,TRBJ1-3,TRBV19,CASSPNSGNTIYF
-,TRBJ2-5,TRBV18,CASSPRQEETQYF
-,TRBJ2-1,TRBV7-2,CASSSAGNEQFF
TRBD1,TRBJ1-2,TRBV30,CAWGSRDSGYTF
TRBD1,TRBJ1-1,TRBV9,CASSSGTGGLTEAFF